This T cell receptor beta chain was found in a study of beta chain features in type 1 diabetes. On this clone: What it binds is unknown. In the same sample, other DNA sequences code for this CDR3.

Expressed TCRB transcripts got sequenced, as all isolated RNA was reverse transcribed. Here immunoSEQ multiplex PCR was the method, and the copy in TCRdb shows in-frame clones only, minus some. The sample yields under 850,000 clones, around an eighth seen once. Looked up from germline, CDR1 is MDHEN and CDR2 is SYDVKM. The CDR3 runs 12 residues. V lost 11 bases, J lost 4 bases, and 15 bases lay in between. Findings and limits, study-wide: Type 1 diabetes patients had TCRB CDR3s that were shorter (moderately but significantly so) in all four CD4+ subsets.

This chain uses TRBV28 with TRBJ2-7, with TRBD1 as a possible D gene (6 bases). Material for sequencing was naive CD4+ T cells from blood. The TCR sequence derives from a man younger than 35 with type 1 diabetes. CDR3 region: CASSGAAYEQYF. In nucleotides, the CDR3 is TGTGCCTCATCAGGGGCGGCTTACGAGCAGTACTTC.